This passage covers 16 T cell receptor beta chains from one sample sequenced in a study of cytomegalovirus exposure and HLA in healthy donors. Sequencing was performed with immunoSEQ multiplex PCR; in TCRdb, only in-frame clones are kept and a portion is missing. The table lists roughly 250,000 clones, around 87% of them singletons. Sequencing input: PBMCs. These receptors all stem from a woman between 25 and 40 years old in good health and CMV-seropositive.

The CDR3 DNA reads as TGTGCCAGCAGCTTCGGTGACTCCTACGAGCAGTACTTC. As protein: CASSFGDSYEQYF. V gene TRBV7-6 combines with J gene TRBJ2-7; D uncertain. The CDR3 has 13 residues. The germline V gene has CDR1 SGHVS and CDR2 FNYEAQ. The ends were cut back, 3 bases at V and 0 bases at J, with 6 bases in the middle.

The V gene is TRBV7-9, the J gene TRBJ1-5; D unresolved. V was trimmed by 5 bases and J by 3 bases, leaving 11 bases between them. The CDR3 totals 14 residues. Per the germline V gene, CDR1 is SEHNR and CDR2 is FQNEAQ (reference sequence). The CDR3 sequence is CASSPTPDNQPQHF. In DNA, the CDR3 is TGTGCCAGCAGCCCGACACCAGACAATCAGCCCCAGCATTTT. Combining the CDR3 with reference TRBV7-9 and TRBJ1-5 gives the whole variable domain DTGVSQNPRHKITKRGQNVTFRCDPISEHNRLYWYRQTLGQGPEFLTYFQNEAQLEKSRLLSDRFSAERPKGSFSTLEIQRTEQGDSAMYLCASSPTPDNQPQHFGDGTRLSIL.

V is TRBV11-3 and J is TRBJ1-1; 9 bases match TRBD1. The CDR3 sequence is 14 residues long. Germline-derived CDR1 and CDR2 are SGHNT and YENEEA. V was pared by 4 bases and J by 4 bases, with 4 bases of the junction left unmatched. The CDR3 DNA sequence: TGTGCCAGCAGCTCTCCGGGACAGGGCACTGAAGCTTTCTTT. It translates to CASSSPGQGTEAFF.

In this sample, this clone turned up once. V usage is TRBV4-2 and J usage is TRBJ2-7; D may be TRBD1 (6 bases). V lost 0 bases to trimming and J lost 11 bases, with 17 bases between them. This CDR3 has 14 amino acids. Germline CDR1 is LGHNA and CDR2 is YNFKEQ. The DNA of the CDR3 is TGTGCCAGCAGCCAAGATCCACTTGGGACAAGGGAGTACTTC. It encodes CASSQDPLGTREYF.

This clone occurred once. The J gene is TRBJ2-2, the V gene TRBV4-2; the D gene is possibly TRBD2 (5 bases). The V end was cut by 1 base, the J end by 2 bases, with 11 bases between. The CDR3 loop spans 16 amino acids. Germline CDR1 and CDR2: LGHNA and YNFKEQ. In DNA, the CDR3 is TGTGCCAGCAGCCAAGTGCCGGACTTAAACACCGGGGAGCTGTTTTTT. As protein: CASSQVPDLNTGELFF.

The chain carries TRBV11-3 and TRBJ1-1; no firm D call. Per germline, CDR1 SGHNT and CDR2 YENEEA. There are 13 residues in the CDR3. V was pared by 2 bases and J by 3 bases, with 7 bases between. The CDR3 DNA sequence: TGTGCCAGCAGCTTAAGCTTCTACACTGAAGCTTTCTTT. Amino acid sequence: CASSLSFYTEAFF.

This clone was counted only a few times. Here the CDR3 reads CASSIANRGSEQYF. The CDR3 region has the DNA TGTGCCAGTAGTATAGCAAACAGGGGAAGCGAGCAGTACTTC. The V gene is TRBV19, the J gene TRBJ2-7; TRBD1 matches 7 bases. This CDR3 comprises 14 residues. V trimming: 1 base; J trimming: 6 bases; junction bases outside the gene matches: 6. The germline V gene encodes CDR1 LNHDA and CDR2 SQIVND (reference sequence).

The chain employs TRBV6-1 and TRBJ2-6, with D perhaps TRBD1 (6 bases). This CDR3 comprises 14 residues. The V end lost 6 bases, the J end lost 0 bases, and 6 bases lay between the germline ends. CDR1 is MNHNS, CDR2 SASEGT, per germline. The CDR3 region is CASRDSSGANVLTF. In nucleotides, the CDR3 is TGTGCCAGCAGGGACAGCTCTGGGGCCAACGTCCTGACTTTC.

This chain connects TRBV6-6 to TRBJ2-1; 10 bases line up with TRBD1. Germline CDR1 reads MNHNY; CDR2 reads SVGAGI (reference sequence). V trimming: 1 base; J trimming: 7 bases; junction bases outside the gene matches: 7. The CDR3 has 16 amino acids. The CDR3 DNA follows: TGTGCCAGCAGTTACTTGGGACAGGGGATAGGGAATGAGCAGTTCTTC. Residues: CASSYLGQGIGNEQFF.

This clone was detected only once. The chain carries TRBV4-2 and TRBJ2-3; TRBD1 agrees at 7 bases. The V gene's germline CDR1 is LGHNA and CDR2 YNFKEQ. V lost 0 bases to trimming and J lost 4 bases; unmatched junction nucleotides: 7. The CDR3 is 16 residues long. In nucleotides, the CDR3 is TGTGCCAGCAGCCAAGATGTCCAGGGGGAAGCAGATACGCAGTATTTT. Residues: CASSQDVQGEADTQYF.

The genes are TRBV27 and TRBJ2-1; TRBD1 agrees at 7 bases. Germline V gene lookup returns CDR1 MNHEY and CDR2 SMNVEV (reference sequence). The CDR3 sequence is 15 residues long. The trim removed 10 bases at V and 0 bases at J, leaving 9 bases unmatched. For the CDR3, the DNA is TGTGCCATCGGAACAGGGGCTGGCTCCTACAATGAGCAGTTCTTC. It translates to CAIGTGAGSYNEQFF.

The rearrangement uses TRBV10-1 and TRBJ1-1; 9 bases are a match to TRBD1. CDR3 size: 15 residues. The V segment lost 4 bases and the J segment 4 bases; nucleotides outside the gene matches: 7. Germline values: CDR1 WNHNN, CDR2 SYGVQD (reference sequence). CDR3 sequence: CASSANRGQSTEAFF. The CDR3 coding sequence is TGCGCCAGCAGTGCTAACAGGGGGCAGAGCACTGAAGCTTTCTTT.

The chain couples TRBV7-6 to TRBJ2-7; 7 bases match TRBD1. Germline values: CDR1 SGHVS, CDR2 FNYEAQ. The CDR3 is 14 amino acids. V gave up 5 bases and J gave up 3 bases; unmatched junction bases: 7. The CDR3 DNA is TGTGCCAGCAGCCTTCGGACAGGCTACTACGAGCAGTACTTC. Its translation is CASSLRTGYYEQYF.

The chain recombines TRBV27 with TRBJ2-1; 9 nucleotides match TRBD1. Germline CDR1 MNHEY, CDR2 SMNVEV (reference sequence). The CDR3 runs 18 residues. J lost 6 bases, V lost 3 bases, and 15 bases had no gene match. DNA of the CDR3: TGTGCCAGCAGTTTTGGGGAGTCTAGGACAGGGGTATTCAATGAGCAGTTCTTC. As protein: CASSFGESRTGVFNEQFF.

This clone was seen a few times. V is TRBV5-6 and J is TRBJ1-1, with TRBD1 matching over 8 bases. CDR1 and CDR2 (germline): SGHDT, YYEEEE. This CDR3 is 13 amino acids long. J was trimmed by 7 bases and V by 4 bases; bases with no gene match: 6. The CDR3 sequence: CASSLQGANEAFF. For the CDR3, the DNA is TGTGCCAGCAGCCTTCAGGGGGCTAATGAAGCTTTCTTT.

The chain carries TRBV6-6 and TRBJ2-5, with 8 bases that match TRBD2. Trimming cost V 2 bases and J 1 base; bases outside gene matches: 6. The CDR3 has 16 residues. In germline, CDR1 is MNHNY, CDR2 SVGAGI (reference sequence). The DNA of the CDR3 is TGTGCCAGCAGTTACGGACTAGCTTTGGCCCAAGAGACCCAGTACTTC. It is translated as CASSYGLALAQETQYF.